The 17 T cell receptor beta chains in this list originate from one sample, sequenced in a study of shared T cell receptors in the human thymus. TCRdb's table, derived via immunoSEQ multiplex PCR, lists solely in-frame clones and lacks some. The data hold approximately 730,000 clones, with over 75% observed a single time. This same sample was also taken into another study, of human thymus T cells.

The sample consisted of thymocytes. These receptors were collected from a girl less than two years old with a congenital heart defect.

The rearrangement joins TRBV28 to TRBJ1-6, with 8 positions matching TRBD1. The length of the CDR3 is 19 residues. The germline gives CDR1 MDHEN, CDR2 SYDVKM. V shed 2 bases and J 6 bases; nucleotides not matched to a gene: 15. The CDR3 here is CASSLHGQGDPQTNSPLHF. CDR3 coding DNA: TGTGCCAGCAGTTTACACGGACAGGGAGACCCACAGACTAATTCACCCCTCCACTTT. Together with reference TRBV28 and TRBJ1-6, the CDR3 gives the full variable domain: DVKVTQSSRYLVKRTGEKVFLECVQDMDHENMFWYRQDPGLGLRLIYFSYDVKMKEKGDIPEGYSVSREKKERFSLILESASTNQTSMYLCASSLHGQGDPQTNSPLHFGNGTRLTVT.

The rearrangement links TRBV5-7 to TRBJ1-1; D not resolved. TRBV5-7 is an ORF for which the function is uncertain. V shed 5 bases and J shed 0 bases, with 17 bases lying between them. The CDR3 sequence is 16 residues long. This CDR3 is CASRSPLGSLNTEAFF. CDR3 sequence (DNA): TGTGCCAGCAGGTCGCCCCTGGGCAGCCTGAACACTGAAGCTTTCTTT.

This clone showed up just once. The V gene is TRBV5-5, the J gene TRBJ1-2, with D perhaps TRBD1 (6 bases). CDR1 SGHKS and CDR2 YYEKEE come from the germline V gene (reference sequence). The CDR3 loop spans 12 amino acids. V was pared by 3 bases and J by 8 bases, with 11 bases between. CDR3 DNA sequence: TGTGCCAGCAGCTCGGGGAGGGGGGGCTACACCTTC. This translates into CASSSGRGGYTF.

About this clone itself: A read error may produce the germline difference seen at one junction end. The rearrangement joins TRBV6-5 to TRBJ1-5; no reliable D call. CDR1 MNHEY and CDR2 SVGAGI come from the germline V gene. The CDR3 loop spans 9 amino acids. The CDR3 coding sequence is TGTGACAGCGAGCAGCCCCAGCATTTT. Its protein product is CDSEQPQHF.

This clone was counted once. The chain combines TRBV19 with TRBJ2-2; TRBD1 matches 8 bases. Unmatched junction bases numbered 10, after V lost 4 bases and J lost 3 bases. The CDR3 is 17 amino acids. Looked up from germline, CDR1 is LNHDA and CDR2 is SQIVND (reference sequence). CDR3 in DNA: TGTGCCAGTAGTACCCTAGGACAGGGTGGCCACACCGGGGAGCTGTTTTTT. Amino acid sequence: CASSTLGQGGHTGELFF.

This clone showed up just a few times. The chain joins TRBV30 to TRBJ1-3; unclear D gene. V was pared by 3 bases and J by 0 bases, with 9 bases between. Germline V gives CDR1 GTSNPN, CDR2 SVGIG (reference sequence). This CDR3 is 14 amino acids long. The CDR3 DNA sequence: TGTGCCTGGAGGGGCCGCAACTCTGGAAACACCATATATTTT. It codes for CAWRGRNSGNTIYF.

V gene TRBV19 combines with J gene TRBJ1-2, with 7 bases that match TRBD1. The CDR3 is 15 amino acids. Germline lookup yields CDR1 LNHDA and CDR2 SQIVND (reference sequence). With 2 bases clipped from V and 7 bases from J, the junction kept 10 bases outside the gene matches. The CDR3 reads CASSISGTVQGGYTF. The CDR3 nucleotides are TGTGCCAGTAGTATAAGTGGGACAGTCCAAGGTGGCTACACCTTC.

This clone was observed a handful of times. The CDR3 reads CASSEALSRGVRGSGNTIYF. CDR3 sequence (DNA): TGTGCCAGCAGTGAAGCGCTTAGCAGGGGGGTGAGGGGCTCTGGAAACACCATATATTTT. The chain links TRBV2 to TRBJ1-3; TRBD1 agrees at 7 bases. Trimming removed 0 bases from V and 0 bases from J; junction bases left unmatched: 14. Per the germline V gene, CDR1 is SNHLY and CDR2 is FYNNEI. There are 20 residues in the CDR3.

This clone has a handful of counts. This chain links TRBV19 with TRBJ2-7, with D maybe TRBD2 (6 bases). CDR1 and CDR2 from the germline V gene are LNHDA and SQIVND (reference sequence). This CDR3 comprises 15 residues. Deletions cut 5 bases from V and 2 bases from J, with 16 bases between. The CDR3 is CASSFPGRRTYEQYF. In nucleotides, the CDR3 is TGTGCCAGTAGTTTTCCGGGGAGGAGGACCTACGAGCAGTACTTC. Full variable domain (outside the CDR3, taken from reference TRBV19 and TRBJ2-7): DGGITQSPKYLFRKEGQNVTLSCEQNLNHDAMYWYRQDPGQGLRLIYYSQIVNDFQKGDIAEGYSVSREKKESFPLTVTSAQKNPTAFYLCASSFPGRRTYEQYFGPGTRLTVT.

The chain has TRBV7-9 and TRBJ2-7, with D hard to call. Between the trimmed V and J ends, which lost 2 bases and 4 bases, there was a span of 21 bases. This CDR3 region has 17 residues. Germline CDR1 reads SEHNR; CDR2 reads FQNEAQ (reference sequence). CDR3 sequence (DNA): TGTGCCAGCAGCTTAATTCGAGGAATAGAGATGAGGTACGAGCAGTACTTC. It yields the protein CASSLIRGIEMRYEQYF.

This clone was seen a handful of times. This chain uses TRBV4-3 with TRBJ1-4; D unclear. The CDR3 extends over 19 amino acids. The V end lost 3 bases, the J end lost 0 bases, and 20 bases lay between the germline ends. Germline CDR1 and CDR2: LGHNA and YSLEER. The CDR3 region is CASSHLILEPPATNEKLFF. The CDR3 DNA reads TGCGCCAGCAGCCACCTTATTTTGGAGCCCCCCGCAACTAATGAAAAACTGTTTTTT.

J is TRBJ2-2 and V is TRBV7-6; maybe TRBD2 (7 bases). This CDR3 spans 14 amino acids. V dropped 5 bases and J dropped 8 bases, with 15 bases sitting between them. Germline CDR1 and CDR2: SGHVS and FNYEAQ. The CDR3 sequence: CASSPWAGAGELFF. The CDR3 nucleotides are TGTGCCAGCAGCCCCTGGGCGGGGGCTGGGGAGCTGTTTTTT.

In this sample, this clone turned up a few times. The V and J genes are TRBV6-1 and TRBJ2-2; TRBD2 aligns across 8 bases. The CDR3 covers 19 residues. Germline trimming cut 4 bases from V and 0 bases from J; bases unmatched to any gene: 13. The germline gives CDR1 MNHNS, CDR2 SASEGT. CDR3 region: CASSAAGGRSRTNTGELFF. The CDR3 DNA is TGTGCCAGCAGTGCCGCGGGGGGCCGGAGCCGCACGAACACCGGGGAGCTGTTTTTT.

The gene calls are TRBV6-1 and TRBJ1-1, with TRBD1 matching 7 bases. This CDR3 contains 14 residues. V was pared by 3 bases and J by 8 bases, with 9 bases of the junction left unmatched. Germline CDR1 is MNHNS and CDR2 is SASEGT. The DNA of the CDR3 is TGTGCCAGCAGTGAGAGATACAGGGGTGAGGAAGCTTTCTTT. Its protein product is CASSERYRGEEAFF.

The chain recombines TRBV5-1 with TRBJ2-7; D ambiguous. The V gene lost 1 base and the J gene lost 0 bases, with 11 bases spanning the gap. CDR1 is SGHRS, CDR2 YFSETQ, per germline. This CDR3 has 15 amino acids. The CDR3 DNA sequence: TGCGCCAGCAGCTTGAAGTCCTCCGGCTCCTACGAGCAGTACTTC. It translates to CASSLKSSGSYEQYF. The whole variable domain, remainder taken from reference TRBV5-1 and TRBJ2-7, is KAGVTQTPRYLIKTRGQQVTLSCSPISGHRSVSWYQQTPGQGLQFLFEYFSETQRNKGNFPGRFSGRQFSNSRSEMNVSTLELGDSALYLCASSLKSSGSYEQYFGPGTRLTVT.

This chain joins TRBV15 and TRBJ2-2, with TRBD1 identical over 12 bases. CDR1 and CDR2 from the germline V gene are LNHNV and YYDKDF (reference sequence). With V trimmed by 1 base and J by 6 bases, 9 bases remained unmatched. The CDR3 has 18 amino acids. For the CDR3, the DNA is TGTGCCACCAGCAGAGGTACCCCGGGACAGGGGGCACCCGGGGAGCTGTTTTTT. As protein: CATSRGTPGQGAPGELFF.

The chain uses TRBV5-1 and TRBJ2-1; 10 nucleotides agree with TRBD2. Germline V gives CDR1 SGHRS, CDR2 YFSETQ. This CDR3 contains 20 residues. Unmatched junction bases numbered 14, after V lost 0 bases and J lost 2 bases. CDR3 in amino acids: CASSLVVSGGPICPYNEQFF. The CDR3 DNA follows: TGCGCCAGCAGCTTGGTGGTTAGCGGGGGGCCCATCTGTCCCTACAATGAGCAGTTCTTC.